This T cell receptor beta chain was recorded in a study of T-cell reconstitution after alpha-beta-depleted transplantation in children. Broader study findings: At around two months after transplant, the alpha-beta T cells were reportedly derived from several hundred expanded clones that came from non-depleted graft cells.

Trimming shortened V by 4 bases and J by 2 bases, and 15 bases separated the two germline ends. Germline loops: CDR1 MGHRA, CDR2 YSYEKL. There are 16 residues in the CDR3. The table lists this clonotype with many counts. Its matching antigen is unknown. Preparing the TCRbeta library involved the use of unique molecular identifiers. TCRdb re-called the PCR reads with MiXCR, one entry per CDR3 protein. The data show 70,000 or so distinct CDR3 sequences, approximately 10% seen once. This sequence joins TRBV4-1 and TRBJ1-3; D possibly corresponds to TRBD1 (6 bases). This clonotype was sampled from a boy aged 10-17 years with acute myeloid leukemia, due to receive a stem cell transplant. This sample comprised PBMCs, obtained before TCRalphabeta/CD19-depleted stem cell transplant. The CDR3 here is CASSPQGRQPGNTIYF. As DNA, the CDR3 is TGCGCCAGCAGCCCGCAGGGGAGGCAACCTGGAAACACCATATATTTT.